This TCR beta chain is drawn from a study of patients and donors after allogeneic stem cell transplantation. From the RT-PCR reads, TCRdb called clonotypes with MiXCR, one entry per CDR3 protein. The sample carries 800,000 to 1,000,000 distinct CDR3 sequences, over 15% recorded once. The CDR3 consists of 13 residues. Germline lookup yields CDR1 LNHNV and CDR2 YYDKDF (reference sequence). V was cut by 0 bases and J by 3 bases, with 5 bases left in between. The table lists this clonotype with a few counts. The chain has TRBV15 and TRBJ1-2; the D is unclear. Sequencing was done on a sample of blood, either unsorted or a sorted T cell fraction (not recorded which). The TCR sequence derives from a human donor who was either an allogeneic HSCT recipient or a stem cell or donor lymphocyte infusion donor (not recorded which). It is not recorded whose cells these are; they may come from a transplant donor. CDR3 residues: CATSRDGDYGYTF. CDR3 sequence (DNA): TGTGCCACCAGCAGAGATGGCGACTATGGCTACACCTTC.